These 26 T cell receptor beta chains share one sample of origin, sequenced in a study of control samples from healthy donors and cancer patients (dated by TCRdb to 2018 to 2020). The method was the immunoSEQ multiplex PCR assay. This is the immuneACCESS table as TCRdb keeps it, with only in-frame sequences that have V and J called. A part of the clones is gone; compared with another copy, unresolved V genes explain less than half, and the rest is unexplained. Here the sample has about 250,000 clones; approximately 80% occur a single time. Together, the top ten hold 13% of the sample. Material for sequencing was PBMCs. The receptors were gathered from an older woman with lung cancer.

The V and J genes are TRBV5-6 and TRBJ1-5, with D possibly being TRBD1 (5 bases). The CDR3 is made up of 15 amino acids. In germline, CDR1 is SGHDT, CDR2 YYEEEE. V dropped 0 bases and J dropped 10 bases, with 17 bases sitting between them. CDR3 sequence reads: CASSLGDLGVSPQHF. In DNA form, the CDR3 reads TGTGCCAGCAGCTTGGGGGACCTGGGAGTTAGTCCCCAGCATTTT.

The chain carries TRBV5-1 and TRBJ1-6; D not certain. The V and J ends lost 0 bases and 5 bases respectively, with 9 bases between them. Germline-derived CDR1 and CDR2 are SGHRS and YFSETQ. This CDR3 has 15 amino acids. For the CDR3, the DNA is TGCGCCAGCAGCTTGGTAGAATTCAATAATTCACCCCTCCACTTT. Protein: CASSLVEFNNSPLHF. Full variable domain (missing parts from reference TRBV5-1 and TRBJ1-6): KAGVTQTPRYLIKTRGQQVTLSCSPISGHRSVSWYQQTPGQGLQFLFEYFSETQRNKGNFPGRFSGRQFSNSRSEMNVSTLELGDSALYLCASSLVEFNNSPLHFGNGTRLTVT.

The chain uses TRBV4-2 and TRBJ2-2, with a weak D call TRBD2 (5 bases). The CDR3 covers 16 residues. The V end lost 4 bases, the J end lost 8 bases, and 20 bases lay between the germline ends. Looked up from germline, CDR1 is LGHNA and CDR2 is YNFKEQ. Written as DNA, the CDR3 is TGTGCCAGCAGCCCGACTGCGGGCGGTAGTCTAGGGGAGCTGTTTTTT. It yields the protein CASSPTAGGSLGELFF.

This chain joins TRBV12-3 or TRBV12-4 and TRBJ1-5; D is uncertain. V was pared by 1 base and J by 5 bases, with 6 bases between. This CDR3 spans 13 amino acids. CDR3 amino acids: CASSLEGDQPQHF. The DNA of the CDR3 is TGTGCCAGCAGTTTAGAGGGTGATCAGCCCCAGCATTTT.

The CDR3 loop is CASSSPGLNNQPQHF. DNA for the CDR3: TGTGCCAGCAGTTCTCCGGGACTGAACAATCAGCCCCAGCATTTT. This chain connects TRBV28 to TRBJ1-5; possible D gene TRBD1, 5 bases. CDR3 length equals 15 residues. CDR1 MDHEN and CDR2 SYDVKM come from the germline V gene. Trimming took 4 bases from V and 3 from J, leaving 13 bases between them.

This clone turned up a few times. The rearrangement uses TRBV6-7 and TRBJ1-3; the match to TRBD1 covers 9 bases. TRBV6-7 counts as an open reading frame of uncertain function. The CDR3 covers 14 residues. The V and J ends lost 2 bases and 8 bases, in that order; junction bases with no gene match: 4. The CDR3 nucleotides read TGTGCCAGCAGTTACCCGGACAGGGGACACACCATATATTTT. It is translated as CASSYPDRGHTIYF.

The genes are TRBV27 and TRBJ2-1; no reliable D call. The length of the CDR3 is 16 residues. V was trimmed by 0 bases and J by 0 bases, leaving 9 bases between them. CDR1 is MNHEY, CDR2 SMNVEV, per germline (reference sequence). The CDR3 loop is CASSLSLSDSYNEQFF. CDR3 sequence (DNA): TGTGCCAGCAGTTTATCGTTATCAGACTCCTACAATGAGCAGTTCTTC.

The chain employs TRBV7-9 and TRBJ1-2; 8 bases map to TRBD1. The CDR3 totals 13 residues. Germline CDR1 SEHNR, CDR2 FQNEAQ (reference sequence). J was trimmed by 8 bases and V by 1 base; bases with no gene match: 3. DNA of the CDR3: TGTGCCAGCAGCTTAGGGACAGGGCAAGGCTACACCTTC. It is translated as CASSLGTGQGYTF.

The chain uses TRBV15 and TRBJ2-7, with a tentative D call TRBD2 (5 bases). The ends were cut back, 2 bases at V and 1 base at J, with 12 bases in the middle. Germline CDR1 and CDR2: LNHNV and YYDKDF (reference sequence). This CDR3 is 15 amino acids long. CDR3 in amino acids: CATSRSSTGSYEQYF. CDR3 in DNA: TGTGCCACCAGCAGATCATCGACGGGGTCCTACGAGCAGTACTTC. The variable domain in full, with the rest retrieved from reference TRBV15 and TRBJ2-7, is DAMVIQNPRYQVTQFGKPVTLSCSQTLNHNVMYWYQQKSSQAPKLLFHYYDKDFNNEADTPDNFQSRRPNTSFCFLDIRSPGLGDTAMYLCATSRSSTGSYEQYFGPGTRLTVT.

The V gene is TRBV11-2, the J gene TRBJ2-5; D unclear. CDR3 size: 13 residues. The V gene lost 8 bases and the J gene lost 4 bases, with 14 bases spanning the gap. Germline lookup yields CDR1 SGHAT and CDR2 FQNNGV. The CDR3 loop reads CASSRLEGETQYF. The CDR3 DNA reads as TGTGCCAGCTCGCGACTTGAAGGAGAGACCCAGTACTTC. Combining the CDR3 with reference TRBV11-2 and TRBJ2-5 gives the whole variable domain EAGVAQSPRYKIIEKRQSVAFWCNPISGHATLYWYQQILGQGPKLLIQFQNNGVVDDSQLPKDRFSAERLKGVDSTLKIQPAKLEDSAVYLCASSRLEGETQYFGPGTRLLVL.

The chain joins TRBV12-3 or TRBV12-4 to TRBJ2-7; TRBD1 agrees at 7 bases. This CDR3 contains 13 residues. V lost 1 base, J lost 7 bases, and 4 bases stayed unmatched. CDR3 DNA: TGTGCCAGCAGTTTAGGAGGGGGCTGGGAGCAGTACTTC. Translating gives CASSLGGGWEQYF.

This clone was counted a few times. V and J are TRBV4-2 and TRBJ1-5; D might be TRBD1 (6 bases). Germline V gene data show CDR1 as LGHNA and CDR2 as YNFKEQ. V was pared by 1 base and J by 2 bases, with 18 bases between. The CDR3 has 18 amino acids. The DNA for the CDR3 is TGTGCCAGCAGCCAAGGTCCGGGGGCGGGAGAAGGCAATCAGCCCCAGCATTTT. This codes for CASSQGPGAGEGNQPQHF.

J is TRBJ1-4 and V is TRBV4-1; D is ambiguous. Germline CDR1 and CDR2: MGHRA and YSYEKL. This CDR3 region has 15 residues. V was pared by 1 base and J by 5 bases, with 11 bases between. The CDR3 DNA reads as TGCGCCAGCAGCCAAGGGCGGAACCTGAATGAAAAACTGTTTTTT. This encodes CASSQGRNLNEKLFF.

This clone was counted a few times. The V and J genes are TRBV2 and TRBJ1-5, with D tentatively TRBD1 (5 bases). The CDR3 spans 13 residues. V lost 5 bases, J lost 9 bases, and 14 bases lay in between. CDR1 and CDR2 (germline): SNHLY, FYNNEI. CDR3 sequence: CASSSTGRVPQHF. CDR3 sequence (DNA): TGTGCCAGCAGTTCAACAGGACGGGTGCCCCAGCATTTT.

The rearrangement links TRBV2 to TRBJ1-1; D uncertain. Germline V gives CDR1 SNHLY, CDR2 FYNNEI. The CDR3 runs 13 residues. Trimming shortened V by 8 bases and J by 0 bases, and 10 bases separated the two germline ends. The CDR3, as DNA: TGTGCCAGCCGGTTAATGCTGAACACTGAAGCTTTCTTT. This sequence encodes CASRLMLNTEAFF.

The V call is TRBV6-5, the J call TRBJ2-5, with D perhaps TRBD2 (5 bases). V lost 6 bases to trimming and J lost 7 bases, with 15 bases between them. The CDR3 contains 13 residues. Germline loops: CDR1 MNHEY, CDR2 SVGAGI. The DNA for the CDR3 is TGTGCCAGCAGAAAGACAAGCGGAGGGACCCAGTACTTC. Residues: CASRKTSGGTQYF.

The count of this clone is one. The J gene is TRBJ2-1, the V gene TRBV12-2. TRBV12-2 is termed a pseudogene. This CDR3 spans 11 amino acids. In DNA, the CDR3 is TGTGCAAGTCGCTTAGGTAATGAGCAGTTCTTC. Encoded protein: CASRLGNEQFF.

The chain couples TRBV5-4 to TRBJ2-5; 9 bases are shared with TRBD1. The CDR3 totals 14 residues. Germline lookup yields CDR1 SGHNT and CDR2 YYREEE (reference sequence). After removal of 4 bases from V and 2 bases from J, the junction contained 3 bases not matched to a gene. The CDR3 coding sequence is TGTGCCAGCAGCACCGGACAGGGGCAAGAGACCCAGTACTTC. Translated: CASSTGQGQETQYF.

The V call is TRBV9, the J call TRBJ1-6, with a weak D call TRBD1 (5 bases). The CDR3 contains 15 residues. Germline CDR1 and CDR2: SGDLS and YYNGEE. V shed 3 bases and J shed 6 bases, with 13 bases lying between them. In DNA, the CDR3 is TGTGCCAGCAGCGCCCGTGATGGGGGTAATTCACCCCTCCACTTT. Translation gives CASSARDGGNSPLHF. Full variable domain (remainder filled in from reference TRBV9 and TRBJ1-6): DSGVTQTPKHLITATGQRVTLRCSPRSGDLSVYWYQQSLDQGLQFLIQYYNGEERAKGNILERFSAQQFPDLHSELNLSSLELGDSALYFCASSARDGGNSPLHFGNGTRLTVT.

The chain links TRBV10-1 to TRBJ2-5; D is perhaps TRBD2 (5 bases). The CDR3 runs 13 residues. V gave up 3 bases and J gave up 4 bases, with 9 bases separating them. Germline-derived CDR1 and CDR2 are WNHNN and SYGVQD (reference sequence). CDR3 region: CASSDPGTETQYF. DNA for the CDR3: TGCGCCAGCAGTGATCCGGGAACAGAGACCCAGTACTTC.

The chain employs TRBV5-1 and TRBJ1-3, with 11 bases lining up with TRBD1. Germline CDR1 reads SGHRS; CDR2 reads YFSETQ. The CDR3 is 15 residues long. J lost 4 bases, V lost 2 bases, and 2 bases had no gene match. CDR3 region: CASSLGTGGGNTIYF. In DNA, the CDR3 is TGCGCCAGCAGCTTAGGGACAGGGGGAGGAAACACCATATATTTT.

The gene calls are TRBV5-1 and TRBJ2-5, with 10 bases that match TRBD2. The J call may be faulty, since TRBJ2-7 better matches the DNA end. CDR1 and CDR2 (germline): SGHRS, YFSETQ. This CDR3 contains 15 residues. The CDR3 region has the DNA TGCGCCAGCAGCGAAGGACTAGCGGATTCCTACGAGCAGTACTTC. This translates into CASSEGLADSYEQYF.

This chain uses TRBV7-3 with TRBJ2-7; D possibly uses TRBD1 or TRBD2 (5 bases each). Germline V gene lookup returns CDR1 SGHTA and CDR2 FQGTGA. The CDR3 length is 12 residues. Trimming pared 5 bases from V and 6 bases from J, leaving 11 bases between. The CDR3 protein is CASSPRGGEQYF. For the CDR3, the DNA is TGTGCCAGCAGCCCCCGGGGCGGCGAGCAGTACTTC.

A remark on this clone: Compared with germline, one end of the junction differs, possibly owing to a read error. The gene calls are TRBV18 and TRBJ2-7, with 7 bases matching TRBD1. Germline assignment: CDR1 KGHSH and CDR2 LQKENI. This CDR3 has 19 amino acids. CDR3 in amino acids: CASSPSEGNRDRDRYGQYF. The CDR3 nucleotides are TGTGCCAGCTCACCTTCCGAAGGAAACCGGGACAGAGACCGATACGGGCAGTACTTC.

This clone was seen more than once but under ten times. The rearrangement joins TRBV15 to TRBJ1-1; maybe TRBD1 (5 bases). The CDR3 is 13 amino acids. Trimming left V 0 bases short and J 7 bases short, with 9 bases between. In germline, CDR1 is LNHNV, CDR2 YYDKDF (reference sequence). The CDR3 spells CATSRDRGFEAFF. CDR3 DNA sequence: TGTGCCACCAGCAGAGATAGGGGTTTTGAAGCTTTCTTT.

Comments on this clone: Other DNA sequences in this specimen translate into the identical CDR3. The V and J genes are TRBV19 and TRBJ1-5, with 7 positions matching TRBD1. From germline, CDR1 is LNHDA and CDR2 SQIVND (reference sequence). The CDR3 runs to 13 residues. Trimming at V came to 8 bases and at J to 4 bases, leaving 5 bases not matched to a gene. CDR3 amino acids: CASRDRENQPQHF. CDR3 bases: TGTGCCAGTCGGGACAGAGAGAATCAGCCCCAGCATTTT.